This T cell receptor (beta chain) was captured in a study of beta chain features in type 1 diabetes. Germline trimming cut 5 bases from V and 5 bases from J; bases unmatched to any gene: 8. The CDR3 has 15 amino acids. Per germline, CDR1 SGHVS and CDR2 FQNEAQ. The sequenced template was cDNA made from the entire isolated RNA. Produced via immunoSEQ multiplex PCR; TCRdb's table is partial and in-frame only. The repertoire holds fewer than 350,000 clones, 8% seen once, with roughly 0.94% in the top ten. A CD45RO/CCR7/CD25/CD127/CD95/CD27 panel sorted naive, central memory, regulatory and stem cell-like memory CD4+ cells. In this sample, this clone turned up a few times. Other DNA sequences in the same sample also yield this CDR3.

The chain recombines TRBV7-8 with TRBJ2-5; 10 bases match TRBD1. The sample comprised central memory CD4+ T cells from blood. The receptor comes from a woman aged 18-35 years in good health. CDR3 sequence: CASSHRQGAGETQYF. The CDR3 bases are TGTGCCAGCAGCCATCGACAGGGGGCAGGGGAGACCCAGTACTTC.